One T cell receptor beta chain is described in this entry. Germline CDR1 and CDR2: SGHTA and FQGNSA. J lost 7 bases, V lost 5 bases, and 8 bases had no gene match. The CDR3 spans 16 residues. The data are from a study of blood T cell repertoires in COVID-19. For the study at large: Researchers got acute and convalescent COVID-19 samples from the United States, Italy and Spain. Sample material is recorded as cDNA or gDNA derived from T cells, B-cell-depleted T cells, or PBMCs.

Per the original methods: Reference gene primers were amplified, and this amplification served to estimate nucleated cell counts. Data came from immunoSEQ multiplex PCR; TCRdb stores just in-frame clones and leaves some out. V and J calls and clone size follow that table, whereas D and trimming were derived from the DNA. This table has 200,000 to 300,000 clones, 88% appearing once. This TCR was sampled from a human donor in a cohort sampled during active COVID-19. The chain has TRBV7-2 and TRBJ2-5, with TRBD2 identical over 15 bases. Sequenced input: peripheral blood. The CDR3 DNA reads TGTGCCAGCAGCCCGGGACTAGCGGGGGGCTTAGGGACCCAGTACTTC. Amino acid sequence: CASSPGLAGGLGTQYF.